This T cell receptor (beta chain) is drawn from a study of T cells after yellow fever vaccination. Study-level background: SMART-Seq v4 Ultra Low Input prepared the low-cell-number fractions.

In this sample, this clonotype turned up many times. Antigen specificity is unknown. Study-wide results and limits: A small share of clonotypes appeared in both CD4 and CD8 compartments. High-abundance clonotypes from the bulk population could contaminate FACS-sorted repertoires. Subsequent to the booster, the majority of primary-vaccination clones reappeared (around 96% CD4, approximately 85% CD8).

TCRdb fed the 5' RACE reads into MiXCR, producing one record per CDR3 protein. The sample has some 120,000 distinct CDR3 sequences, about 7% seen once; the top ten hold around 2.7%. The receptor's source is a man aged 18 to 30 who received the YFV17D yellow fever vaccine. Specimen: CD4+ T cells sorted from PBMCs, collected roughly 10 days after the first yellow fever vaccination.

The CDR3 protein is CASRPLGLGNNQPQHF. Here the CDR3 DNA reads TGTGCCAGTAGACCTTTGGGACTGGGGAACAATCAGCCCCAGCATTTT. The chain uses TRBV19 and TRBJ1-5; TRBD1 is a possible D gene (5 bases). CDR1 and CDR2 (germline): LNHDA, SQIVND (reference sequence). Trimming removed 6 bases at V and 3 bases at J, with 18 bases between. The length of the CDR3 is 16 residues. Variable domain in full (rest from reference TRBV19 and TRBJ1-5): DGGITQSPKYLFRKEGQNVTLSCEQNLNHDAMYWYRQDPGQGLRLIYYSQIVNDFQKGDIAEGYSVSREKKESFPLTVTSAQKNPTAFYLCASRPLGLGNNQPQHFGDGTRLSIL.